This TCR beta chain was observed in a study of prognosis after radiotherapy for stage I lung cancer. Background on the study: Non-small cell lung cancer patients were all deemed medically inoperable.

The study amplified the TCR beta CDR3 region from genomic DNA. This amplification was carried out by two rounds of multiplex PCR. Used in first-round PCR were primers specific to each TRBV and TRBJ gene. Via MiXCR, TCRdb re-called the multiplex PCR reads, giving one row per CDR3 protein. This sample has tens of thousands of distinct CDR3 sequences, with about 41% found just once. Peripheral blood, about 6 milliliters per draw, was collected at each of two time points. The material sequenced was PBMCs, taken before or after stereotactic body radiation therapy (not recorded which). The source of this sequence is a donor over 45 with non-small cell lung cancer.

CDR3 nucleotides: TGTGCCAGCAGTCAAGGGGGGACTGAAGCTTTCTTT. Protein: CASSQGGTEAFF. This sequence joins TRBV28 and TRBJ1-1; D is perhaps TRBD1 (6 bases). CDR3 size: 12 residues. The germline gives CDR1 MDHEN, CDR2 SYDVKM. Trimming stripped 5 bases from V and 5 bases from J, with 9 bases between.